These T cell receptor beta chains were read from a single sample in a study of blood T cell repertoires in COVID-19. Sequencing used immunoSEQ multiplex PCR; TCRdb keeps in-frame clones, though not all of them. The repertoire has about 200,000 clones, about 88% of them found once; the top ten carry roughly 19%. Sequencing input: peripheral blood. The receptors were sampled from a man aged 45-65 years with COVID-19, enrolled during active disease. The CDR3 runs from the conserved cysteine through the conserved F or W. A D gene is named only where the DNA matches it firmly. Clone size appears in some rows only: once, few, many, or a class for an expanded clone.

>TRBV2|TRBD2|16|.|TRBJ2-7
TGTGCCAGCAGTCGGCTAGCGGGAGCTAACCGGTACGAGCAGTACTTC
CASSRLAGANRYEQYF
>TRBV4-3|.|15|.|TRBJ1-1
TGCGCCAGCAGCCAAGAGCCGGCGGGGAGGGGTGAAGCTTTCTTT
CASSQEPAGRGEAFF
>TRBV2|.|12|once|TRBJ2-1
TGTGCCAGCAGTGCAACGACTAGGGAGCAGTTCTTC
CASSATTREQFF
>TRBV7-2|TRBD1|14|.|TRBJ2-5
TGTGCCAGCAGCCCTAACGGACAGGCAGAGACCCAGTACTTC
CASSPNGQAETQYF
>TRBV27|.|16|few|TRBJ2-2
TGTGCCAGCAGCTCCCCCCCCCGAGGGTTCTGCGGGGAGCTGTTTTTT
CASSSPPRGFCGELFF
>TRBV6-1|TRBD2|15|.|TRBJ2-5
TGTGCCAGCAGTGAGCGCCTAGCGGGAGTACAGACCCAGTACTTC
CASSERLAGVQTQYF
>TRBV10-3|TRBD2|16|.|TRBJ2-2
TGTGCCATCAGCAAGGGACTAGCGGAATACACCGGGGAGCTGTTTTTT
CAISKGLAEYTGELFF
>TRBV18|.|15|.|TRBJ2-1
TGTGCCAGCTCACCACCAGGGGTCTCCTACAATGAGCAGTTCTTC
CASSPPGVSYNEQFF
>TRBV10-3|.|14|.|TRBJ2-7
TGTGCCATCAGTGAGGGTTGGCCTTCCTACGAGCAGTACTTC
CAISEGWPSYEQYF
>TRBV5-6|.|14|.|TRBJ2-2
TGTGCCAGCAGCTTTCAGGGAAACACCGGGGAGCTGTTTTTT
CASSFQGNTGELFF
>TRBV7-2|TRBD1|13|.|TRBJ2-7
TGTGCCAGCAGCTCGACAGGGGTCGACGAGCAGTACTTC
CASSSTGVDEQYF
>TRBV15|.|16|.|TRBJ1-5
TGTGCCACCAGCGGGAAGGACAGACTAAGCAATCAGCCCCAGCATTTT
CATSGKDRLSNQPQHF
>TRBV27|TRBD1|13|.|TRBJ1-2
TGTGCCAGCAGTTTATCGCACAGGGGCGGCTACACCTTC
CASSLSHRGGYTF
>TRBV7-7|.|16|.|TRBJ2-7
TGTGCCAGCAGCTTACGAGTTAGGGGCAAAACCTACGAGCAGTACTTC
CASSLRVRGKTYEQYF
>TRBV5-1|TRBD2|14|.|TRBJ2-5
TGCGCCAGCAGCCGAACTAGCGGGTACGAGACCCAGTACTTC
CASSRTSGYETQYF
>TRBV25-1|TRBD2|16|.|TRBJ2-3
TGTGCCAGTCAGACTAGCGGGGGAGCTAGCACAGATACGCAGTATTTT
CASQTSGGASTDTQYF
>TRBV23-1|.|19|.|TRBJ1-3
TGCGCCAGCAGGTACAGGTGCTCCGGCAGAACTTCCTCTGGAAACACCATATATTTT
CASRYRCSGRTSSGNTIYF
>TRBV6-1|.|15|.|TRBJ1-5
TGTGCCAGCAGTGAAGCAGGGGCGATTAGTCAGCCCCAGCATTTT
CASSEAGAISQPQHF
>TRBV15|TRBD2|20|.|TRBJ2-3
TGTGCCACCAGCAGAGATCGAAGGACTAGCGGGCGAACTAGCACAGATACGCAGTATTTT
CATSRDRRTSGRTSTDTQYF
>TRBV18|TRBD2|13|.|TRBJ2-3
TGTGCCAGCCTGACTAGCGGGGGAGATACGCAGTATTTT
CASLTSGGDTQYF
>TRBV19|TRBD2|13|.|TRBJ2-1
TGTGCCAAGGCGGGAGACTCCTACAATGAGCAGTTCTTC
CAKAGDSYNEQFF
>TRBV27|.|14|.|TRBJ2-3
TGTGCCAGCAGTTCGCTCAGGGGTACAGATACGCAGTATTTT
CASSSLRGTDTQYF
>TRBV24-1|.|17|.|TRBJ2-1
TGTGCCACCAGTGACGCGACAGCCTACAATCGCTACAATGAGCAGTTCTTC
CATSDATAYNRYNEQFF
>TRBV24-1|TRBD2|16|medium-sized|TRBJ2-5
TGTGCCACCAGTGATTTCGGCGGGAGGGGCGGAGAGACCCAGTACTTC
CATSDFGGRGGETQYF
>TRBV28|.|13|.|TRBJ1-2
TGTGCCAGCACCACCCCAGGGTTTGATGGCTACACCTTC
CASTTPGFDGYTF
>TRBV3-1/TRBV3-2|TRBD1|16|.|TRBJ1-3
TGTGCCAGCAGCCTACCCTTTCAGGGGGCCCGCAACACCATATATTTT
CASSLPFQGARNTIYF
>TRBV19|TRBD1|16|.|TRBJ2-3
TGTGCCAGTAGTACACAGGGGACGGCCCTAACAGATACGCAGTATTTT
CASSTQGTALTDTQYF
>TRBV6-5|.|13|.|TRBJ2-1
TGTGCCAGCAGTCTACTACCCGGCAATGAGCAGTTCTTC
CASSLLPGNEQFF
>TRBV16|.|14|.|TRBJ2-3
TGTGCCAGCAGCAAGGGGCTGAGCACAGATACGCAGTATTTT
CASSKGLSTDTQYF
>TRBV7-2|TRBD1|13|.|TRBJ2-5
TGTGCCAGCGGGACAGGGAGACAAGAGACCCAGTACTTC
CASGTGRQETQYF
>TRBV20-1|TRBD2|16|.|TRBJ2-3
TGCAGTGCTAGTGGCCGTGGGAGCGGGAGGTCAGATACGCAGTATTTT
CSASGRGSGRSDTQYF
>TRBV7-9|.|15|.|TRBJ2-1
TGTGCCAGCAGTCAGGCCGGAAACCTATACAATGAGCAGTTCTTC
CASSQAGNLYNEQFF
>TRBV9|TRBD2|15|.|TRBJ2-2
TGTGCCAGCAGCGTAAGCGGGACGAACACCGGGGAGCTGTTTTTT
CASSVSGTNTGELFF
>TRBV29-1|.|14|once|TRBJ1-1
TGCAGCGTTGAATTAACAGGGACGAACACTGAAGCTTTCTTT
CSVELTGTNTEAFF
>TRBV19|.|18|.|TRBJ1-5
TGTGCCAGTAGTATCTCTGGGGGTCGACGGGGGAGCAATCAGCCCCAGCATTTT
CASSISGGRRGSNQPQHF
>TRBV19|.|15|.|TRBJ1-2
TGTGCCAGTAGTATCCTACAGGCGGCGAGGTATGGCTACACCTTC
CASSILQAARYGYTF
>TRBV13|.|16|.|TRBJ2-5
TGTGCCAGCAGCTTAGAGGGTTGGGGCAGGGTGGAGACCCAGTACTTC
CASSLEGWGRVETQYF
>TRBV18|.|14|.|TRBJ2-1
TGTGCCAGCTCACCACCGGAGGCCCAAGGTGAGCAGTTCTTC
CASSPPEAQGEQFF
>TRBV2|.|15|.|TRBJ2-2
TGTGCCAGCAGTGAGGGGCAGGCGAACACCGGGGAGCTGTTTTTT
CASSEGQANTGELFF
>TRBV25-1|TRBD1|15|.|TRBJ1-6
TGTGCCAGCAGTGAATCTCCGACAGGGGGATCACCCCTCCACTTT
CASSESPTGGSPLHF
>TRBV7-9|.|14|.|TRBJ2-2
TGTGCCAGCAGCTCTACTACGTACACCGGGGAGCTGTTTTTT
CASSSTTYTGELFF
>TRBV19|.|14|.|TRBJ2-3
TGTGCCAGTAGTATGGAGGGGGGGGCAGATACGCAGTATTTT
CASSMEGGADTQYF
>TRBV30|.|15|.|TRBJ2-6
TGTGCCTGGAAGGTCAGGGGAACTGGGGCCAACGTCCTGACTTTC
CAWKVRGTGANVLTF
>TRBV7-9|TRBD1|16|.|TRBJ2-7
TGTGCCAGCAGCCCAGTTTTAAGGACAGGGGCCTACGAGCAGTACTTC
CASSPVLRTGAYEQYF
>TRBV6-6|TRBD2|15|.|TRBJ2-3
TGTGCCAGCAGTGGGACTAGCGGACGCACAGATACGCAGTATTTT
CASSGTSGRTDTQYF
>TRBV10-1|TRBD1|15|.|TRBJ2-7
TGCGCCAGCAGTGAGACGGGGACAGGGCGGTACGAGCAGTACTTC
CASSETGTGRYEQYF
>TRBV9|.|14|once|TRBJ1-4
TGTGCCAGCAGCGCCGGACTACTGGGGGAAAAACTGTTTTTT
CASSAGLLGEKLFF